One and the same sample provided the 13 T cell receptor beta chains below, sequenced in a study of shared clonotypes between healthy human individuals. Positive CCR7 selection of CD45RO-negative cells yielded the naive CD8 cells, and terminally differentiated effector memory CD45RA+ cells were excluded. This table comes from immunoSEQ multiplex PCR, and its TCRdb copy is limited to in-frame clones, with some not included. The sample includes more than 550,000 clones, about 90% seen only once; the top ten take approximately 24%. The sample consisted of naive CD8+ T cells sorted from blood. The receptors were sampled from a man younger than 40 in good health.

This chain links TRBV6-5 with TRBJ2-1; TRBD2 aligns across 9 bases. Germline V lookup: CDR1 MNHEY, CDR2 SVGAGI. J was trimmed by 10 bases and V by 0 bases; bases with no gene match: 7. The CDR3 runs to 15 residues. In nucleotides, the CDR3 is TGTGCCAGCAGTTACTCTGCGGGAGGGGTTGGCGAGCAGTTCTTC. It encodes CASSYSAGGVGEQFF.

The chain uses TRBV7-6 and TRBJ1-4; D remains ambiguous. CDR1 SGHVS and CDR2 FNYEAQ come from the germline V gene. V lost 1 base and J lost 6, with 9 bases in between. The CDR3 spans 14 residues. CDR3 protein: CASSLESGHEKLFF. The CDR3 coding sequence is TGTGCCAGCAGCTTAGAGTCAGGTCATGAAAAACTGTTTTTT.

The chain links TRBV4-3 to TRBJ2-1; D gene uncertain. Trimming took 1 base from V and 3 from J, leaving 7 bases between them. The CDR3 loop spans 14 amino acids. Looked up from germline, CDR1 is LGHNA and CDR2 is YSLEER. CDR3 nucleotide sequence: TGCGCCAGCAGCCAAGTCGCCCTCTACAATGAGCAGTTCTTC. Its protein is CASSQVALYNEQFF.

CDR3 sequence reads: CASILLEKNTIYF. The DNA for the CDR3 is TGTGCCAGCATCCTACTAGAGAAAAACACCATATATTTT. The chain links TRBV6-1 to TRBJ1-3; no firm D call. Germline loops: CDR1 MNHNS, CDR2 SASEGT. CDR3 length: 13 amino acids. V gave up 7 bases and J gave up 6 bases, with 13 bases separating them.

The chain is built from TRBV7-7 and TRBJ2-5; no clear D gene. This CDR3 has 14 residues. Germline V gene sequence: CDR1 SSHAT, CDR2 FNYEAQ (reference sequence). V gave up 4 bases and J gave up 9 bases, with 18 bases separating them. The CDR3 DNA reads as TGTGCCAGCAGCTCTGTCCTACAAGCCGATGCCCAGTACTTC. This codes for CASSSVLQADAQYF. The variable domain in full, with the rest retrieved from reference TRBV7-7 and TRBJ2-5, is GAGVSQSPRYKVTKRGQDVTLRCDPISSHATLYWYQQALGQGPEFLTYFNYEAQPDKSGLPSDRFSAERPEGSISTLTIQRTEQRDSAMYRCASSSVLQADAQYFGPGTRLLVL.

V and J are TRBV28 and TRBJ2-5, with 10 bases lining up with TRBD2. Germline V gene lookup returns CDR1 MDHEN and CDR2 SYDVKM. The CDR3 has 16 residues. V was pared by 10 bases and J by 4 bases, with 15 bases of the junction left unmatched. The CDR3 DNA reads TGTGCCACCTCCTATGGCTCTAGCGGGAGTAGAGAGACCCAGTACTTC. It translates to CATSYGSSGSRETQYF.

The chain combines TRBV6-5 with TRBJ2-2, with D possibly matching TRBD1 (6 bases). V was clipped by 6 bases and J by 0 bases, with 11 bases between them. The length of the CDR3 is 15 residues. Germline assignment: CDR1 MNHEY and CDR2 SVGAGI. CDR3 sequence reads: CASSRGQTNTGELFF. The DNA for the CDR3 is TGTGCCAGCAGCCGCGGACAGACGAACACCGGGGAGCTGTTTTTT.

The rearrangement links TRBV15 to TRBJ2-7; 10 bases agree with TRBD1. Trimming cost V 4 bases and J 2 bases; bases outside gene matches: 2. The CDR3 has 14 residues. Germline V gene data show CDR1 as LNHNV and CDR2 as YYDKDF (reference sequence). The CDR3 is CATSTGTGAYEQYF. The DNA of the CDR3 is TGTGCCACCAGCACCGGGACAGGGGCCTACGAGCAGTACTTC. Complete variable domain (other parts from reference TRBV15 and TRBJ2-7): DAMVIQNPRYQVTQFGKPVTLSCSQTLNHNVMYWYQQKSSQAPKLLFHYYDKDFNNEADTPDNFQSRRPNTSFCFLDIRSPGLGDTAMYLCATSTGTGAYEQYFGPGTRLTVT.

The chain links TRBV19 to TRBJ2-1, with D maybe TRBD2 (6 bases). This CDR3 spans 16 amino acids. Trimming removed 6 bases from V and 0 bases from J, with 15 bases in between. Germline-derived CDR1 and CDR2 are LNHDA and SQIVND (reference sequence). The CDR3 nucleotides are TGTGCCAGTAGCGCACCTAGCGCGGGCTCCTACAATGAGCAGTTCTTC. This translates into CASSAPSAGSYNEQFF.

This clone was seen just once. The rearrangement uses TRBV6-5 and TRBJ2-2; D call uncertain. The V gene lost 2 bases and the J gene lost 6 bases, with 10 bases spanning the gap. The CDR3 is 14 residues long. Germline loops: CDR1 MNHEY, CDR2 SVGAGI. CDR3 DNA: TGTGCCAGCAGTTACGGCGTTACCCCCGGGGAGCTGTTTTTT. Translated, it gives CASSYGVTPGELFF.

V gene TRBV4-2 combines with J gene TRBJ2-1; TRBD2 matches 12 bases. The CDR3 covers 23 residues. The J segment lost 0 bases and the V segment lost 0 bases, leaving 18 bases of the junction unmatched. Germline lookup yields CDR1 LGHNA and CDR2 YNFKEQ. CDR3 in amino acids: CASSQEGYEPGLAGESSYNEQFF. CDR3 sequence (DNA): TGTGCCAGCAGCCAAGAGGGTTACGAACCGGGACTAGCGGGCGAAAGCTCCTACAATGAGCAGTTCTTC.

This clone was recorded a few times. The V call is TRBV7-9, the J call TRBJ2-7, with D possibly TRBD1 on 5 matching bases. Trimming left V 5 bases short and J 3 bases short, with 11 bases between. The CDR3 loop spans 13 amino acids. Germline CDR1 and CDR2: SEHNR and FQNEAQ (reference sequence). The CDR3 is CASSSVQGYEQYF. The DNA for the CDR3 is TGTGCCAGCAGCAGTGTCCAGGGCTACGAGCAGTACTTC.

The rearrangement uses TRBV7-3 and TRBJ1-1, with 7 positions matching TRBD1. This CDR3 has 14 residues. The junction had 3 bases not matched to a gene; V was cut back by 3 bases and J by 2 bases. The germline V gene has CDR1 SGHTA and CDR2 FQGTGA. CDR3 in amino acids: CASSFSGGNTEAFF. DNA of the CDR3: TGTGCCAGCAGCTTCTCAGGGGGTAACACTGAAGCTTTCTTT.